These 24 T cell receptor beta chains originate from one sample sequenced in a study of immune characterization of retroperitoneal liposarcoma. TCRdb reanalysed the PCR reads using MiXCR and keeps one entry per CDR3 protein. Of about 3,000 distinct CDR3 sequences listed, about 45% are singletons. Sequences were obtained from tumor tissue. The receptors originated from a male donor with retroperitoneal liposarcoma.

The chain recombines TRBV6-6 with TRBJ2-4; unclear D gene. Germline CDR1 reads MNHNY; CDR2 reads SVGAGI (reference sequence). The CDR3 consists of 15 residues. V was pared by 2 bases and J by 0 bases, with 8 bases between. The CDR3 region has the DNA TGTGCCAGCAGTTACCCAGCAGTAGCCAAAAACATTCAGTACTTC. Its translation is CASSYPAVAKNIQYF.

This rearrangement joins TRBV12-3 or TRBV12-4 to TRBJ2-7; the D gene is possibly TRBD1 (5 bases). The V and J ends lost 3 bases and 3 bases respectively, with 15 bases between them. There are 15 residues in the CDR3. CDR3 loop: CASSFNPGQGYEQYF. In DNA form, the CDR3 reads TGTGCCAGCAGTTTTAACCCAGGCCAGGGCTACGAGCAGTACTTC.

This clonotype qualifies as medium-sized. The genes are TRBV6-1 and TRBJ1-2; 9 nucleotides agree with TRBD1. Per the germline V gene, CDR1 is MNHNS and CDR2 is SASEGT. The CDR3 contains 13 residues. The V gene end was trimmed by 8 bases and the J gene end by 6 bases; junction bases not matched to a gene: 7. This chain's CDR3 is CASGRTGGNGYTF. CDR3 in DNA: TGTGCCAGCGGAAGAACAGGGGGCAATGGCTACACCTTC.

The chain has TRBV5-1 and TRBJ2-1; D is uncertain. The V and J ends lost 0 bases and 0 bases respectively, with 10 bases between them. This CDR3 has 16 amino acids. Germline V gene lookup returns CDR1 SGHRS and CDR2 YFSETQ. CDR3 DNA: TGCGCCAGCAGCTTGGTGGGGAAAGGCTCCTACAATGAGCAGTTCTTC. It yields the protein CASSLVGKGSYNEQFF.

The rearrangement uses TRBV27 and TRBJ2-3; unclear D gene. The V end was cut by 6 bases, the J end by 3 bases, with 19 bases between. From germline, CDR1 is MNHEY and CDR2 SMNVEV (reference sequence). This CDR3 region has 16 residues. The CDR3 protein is CASSLRTDLGTDTQYF. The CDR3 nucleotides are TGTGCCAGCAGCCTTCGGACCGACTTAGGGACAGATACGCAGTATTTT.

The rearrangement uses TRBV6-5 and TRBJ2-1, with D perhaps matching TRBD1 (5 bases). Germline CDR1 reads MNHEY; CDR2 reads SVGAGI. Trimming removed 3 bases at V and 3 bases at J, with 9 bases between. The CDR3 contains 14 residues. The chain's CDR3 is CASSYGGHYNEQFF. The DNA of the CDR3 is TGTGCCAGCAGTTATGGTGGACACTACAATGAGCAGTTCTTC.

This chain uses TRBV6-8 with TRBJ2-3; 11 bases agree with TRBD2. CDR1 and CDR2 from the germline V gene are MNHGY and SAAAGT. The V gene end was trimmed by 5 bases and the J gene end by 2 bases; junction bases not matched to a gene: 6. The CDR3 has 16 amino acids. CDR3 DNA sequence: TGTGCCAGCAGTGGGAGACTAGCGGGACCCACAGATACGCAGTATTTT. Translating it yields CASSGRLAGPTDTQYF.

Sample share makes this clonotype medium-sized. In DNA, the CDR3 is TGTGCCAGCAGTTTAGGCCCAGTCCTGAACACTGAAGCTTTCTTT. Amino acid sequence: CASSLGPVLNTEAFF. This chain connects TRBV12-3 or TRBV12-4 to TRBJ1-1; no clear D. Trimming removed 1 base from V and 0 bases from J, with 9 bases in between. The CDR3 spans 15 residues.

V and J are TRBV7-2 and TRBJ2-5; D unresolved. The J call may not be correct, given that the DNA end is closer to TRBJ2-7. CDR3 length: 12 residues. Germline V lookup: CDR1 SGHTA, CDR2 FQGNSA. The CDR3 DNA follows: TGTGCCAGCAGCTTAGGATATTACGAGCAGTACTTC. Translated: CASSLGYYEQYF.

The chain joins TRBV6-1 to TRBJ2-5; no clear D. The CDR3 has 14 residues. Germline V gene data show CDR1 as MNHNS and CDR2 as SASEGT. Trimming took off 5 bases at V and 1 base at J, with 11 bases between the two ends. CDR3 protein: CASSPTYSQETQYF. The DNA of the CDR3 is TGTGCCAGCAGTCCTACATATTCCCAAGAGACCCAGTACTTC.

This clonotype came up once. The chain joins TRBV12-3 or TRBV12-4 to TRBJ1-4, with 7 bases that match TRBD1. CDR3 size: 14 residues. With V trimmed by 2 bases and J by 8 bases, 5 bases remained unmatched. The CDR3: CASSLNTGEEKLFF. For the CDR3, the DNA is TGTGCCAGCAGTTTAAATACAGGGGAGGAAAAACTGTTTTTT.

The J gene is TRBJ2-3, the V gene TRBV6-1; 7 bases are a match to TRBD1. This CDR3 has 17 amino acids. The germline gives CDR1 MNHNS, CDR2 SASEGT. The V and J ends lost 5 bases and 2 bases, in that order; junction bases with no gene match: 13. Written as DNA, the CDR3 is TGTGCCAGCAGTAAGAAGGGACAGACCAGCCCCACAGATACGCAGTATTTT. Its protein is CASSKKGQTSPTDTQYF.

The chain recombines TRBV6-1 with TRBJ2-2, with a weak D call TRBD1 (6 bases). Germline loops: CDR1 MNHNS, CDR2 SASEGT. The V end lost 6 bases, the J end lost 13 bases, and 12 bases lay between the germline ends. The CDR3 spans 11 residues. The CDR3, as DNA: TGTGCCAGCAGGACAGGCGGGTGGCTGTTTTTT. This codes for CASRTGGWLFF.

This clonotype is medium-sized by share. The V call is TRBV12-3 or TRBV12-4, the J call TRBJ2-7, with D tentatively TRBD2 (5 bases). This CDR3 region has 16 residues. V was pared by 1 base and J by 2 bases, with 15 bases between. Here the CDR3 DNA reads TGTGCCAGCAGTTTAGAGTGGGGAGCAGGAACCTACGAGCAGTACTTC. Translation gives CASSLEWGAGTYEQYF.

CDR3 loop: CASSYSREPNEQFF. DNA for the CDR3: TGTGCCAGCAGTTACTCGCGGGAGCCCAATGAGCAGTTCTTC. This chain links TRBV6-8 with TRBJ2-1; TRBD2 agrees at 7 bases. Per the germline V gene, CDR1 is MNHGY and CDR2 is SAAAGT. Trimming cost V 0 bases and J 6 bases; bases outside gene matches: 2. The CDR3 consists of 14 residues.

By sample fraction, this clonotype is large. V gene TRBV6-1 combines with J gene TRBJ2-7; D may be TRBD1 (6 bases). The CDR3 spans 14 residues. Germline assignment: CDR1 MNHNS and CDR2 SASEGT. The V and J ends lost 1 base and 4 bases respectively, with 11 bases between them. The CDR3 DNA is TGTGCCAGCAGTGAAGAACAGGGACCATACGAGCAGTACTTC. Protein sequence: CASSEEQGPYEQYF.

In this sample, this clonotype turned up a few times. The CDR3 nucleotides are TGTGCCAGCAGTTACGTCGGGGCCCTTCGCAATGAGCAGTTCTTC. Translation gives CASSYVGALRNEQFF. The chain couples TRBV6-1 to TRBJ2-1, with D perhaps given as TRBD1 or TRBD2 (5 bases each). In germline, CDR1 is MNHNS, CDR2 SASEGT. This CDR3 is 15 amino acids long. Trimming took off 5 bases at V and 6 bases at J, with 17 bases between the two ends.

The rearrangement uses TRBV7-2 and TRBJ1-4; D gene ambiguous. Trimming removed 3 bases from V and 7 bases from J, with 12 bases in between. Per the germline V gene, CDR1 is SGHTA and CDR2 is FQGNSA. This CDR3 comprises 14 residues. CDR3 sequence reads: CASSLDQGGEKLFF. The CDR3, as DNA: TGTGCCAGCAGCTTGGACCAAGGTGGTGAAAAACTGTTTTTT.

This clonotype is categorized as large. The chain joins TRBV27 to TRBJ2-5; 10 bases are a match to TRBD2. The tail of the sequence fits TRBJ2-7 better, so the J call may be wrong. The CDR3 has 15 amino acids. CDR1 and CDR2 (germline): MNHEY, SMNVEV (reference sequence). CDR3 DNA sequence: TGTGCCACCAAAGCGGGAGGGGGGTCTATGTACGAGCAGTACTTC. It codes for CATKAGGGSMYEQYF.

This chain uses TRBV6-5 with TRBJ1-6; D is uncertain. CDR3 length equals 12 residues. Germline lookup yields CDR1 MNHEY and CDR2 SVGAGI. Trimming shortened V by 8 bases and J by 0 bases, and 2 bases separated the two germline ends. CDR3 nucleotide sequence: TGTGCCAGCTGCTCCTATAATTCACCCCTCCACTTT. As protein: CASCSYNSPLHF.

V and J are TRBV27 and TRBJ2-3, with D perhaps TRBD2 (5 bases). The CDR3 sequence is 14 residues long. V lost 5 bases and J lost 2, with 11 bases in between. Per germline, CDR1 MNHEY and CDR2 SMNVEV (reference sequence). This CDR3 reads CASSIGIDTDTQYF. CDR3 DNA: TGTGCCAGCAGTATCGGGATTGACACAGATACGCAGTATTTT.

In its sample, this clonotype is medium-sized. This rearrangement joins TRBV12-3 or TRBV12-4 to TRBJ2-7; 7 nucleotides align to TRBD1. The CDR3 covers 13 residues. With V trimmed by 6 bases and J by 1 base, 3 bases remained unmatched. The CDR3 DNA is TGTGCCAGCAGCCAGACAGGGTCCTACGAGCAGTACTTC. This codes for CASSQTGSYEQYF.

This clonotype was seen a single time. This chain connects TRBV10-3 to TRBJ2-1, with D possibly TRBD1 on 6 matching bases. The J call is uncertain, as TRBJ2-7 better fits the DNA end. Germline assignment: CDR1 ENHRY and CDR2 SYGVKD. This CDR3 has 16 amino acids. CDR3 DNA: TGTGCCATCAGTGAGTCGCTAACAGGGTTTGACGGCGAGCAGTACTTC. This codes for CAISESLTGFDGEQYF.

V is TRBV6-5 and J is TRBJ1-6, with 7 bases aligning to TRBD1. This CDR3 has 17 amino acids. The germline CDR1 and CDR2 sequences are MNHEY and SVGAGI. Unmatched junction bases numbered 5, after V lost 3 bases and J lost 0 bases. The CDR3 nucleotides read TGTGCCAGCAGTTATTCACAGGGGAGCTCCTATAATTCACCCCTCCACTTT. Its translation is CASSYSQGSSYNSPLHF.